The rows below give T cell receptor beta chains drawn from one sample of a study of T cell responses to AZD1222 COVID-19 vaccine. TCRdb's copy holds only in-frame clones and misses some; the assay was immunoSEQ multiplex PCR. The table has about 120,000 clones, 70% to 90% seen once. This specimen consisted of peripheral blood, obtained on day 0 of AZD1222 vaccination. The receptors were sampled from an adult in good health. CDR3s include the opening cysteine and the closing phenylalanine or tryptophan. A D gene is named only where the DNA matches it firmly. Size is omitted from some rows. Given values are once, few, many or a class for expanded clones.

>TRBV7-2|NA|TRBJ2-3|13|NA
TGTGCCAGCAGCCCCGGGACCGTAGATACGCAGTATTTT
CASSPGTVDTQYF
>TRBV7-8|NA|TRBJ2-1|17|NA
TGTGCCAGCAGCTTAATGGTAACTTACGACTCCTACAATGAGCAGTTCTTC
CASSLMVTYDSYNEQFF
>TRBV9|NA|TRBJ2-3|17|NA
TGTGCCAGCAGTTCCCCTAGGGAGACGGGCTCCACAGATACGCAGTATTTT
CASSSPRETGSTDTQYF
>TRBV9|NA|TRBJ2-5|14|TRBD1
TGTGCCAGCAGCCCCCGACAGGGACAAGAGACCCAGTACTTC
CASSPRQGQETQYF
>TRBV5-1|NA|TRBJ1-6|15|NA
TGCGCCAGCAGCTTTTCACAGGGTGATAATTCACCCCTCCACTTT
CASSFSQGDNSPLHF
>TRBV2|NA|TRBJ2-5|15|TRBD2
TGTGCCAGCAGTTGGACTAGCGGGGCTCAAGAGACCCAGTACTTC
CASSWTSGAQETQYF
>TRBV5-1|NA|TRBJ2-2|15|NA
TGCGCCAGCTTCACAGGGCCAGCGAACACCGGGGAGCTGTTTTTT
CASFTGPANTGELFF
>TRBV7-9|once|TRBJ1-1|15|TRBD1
TGTGCCAGCAGCCTTGGGACAGGGACGAACACTGAAGCTTTCTTT
CASSLGTGTNTEAFF
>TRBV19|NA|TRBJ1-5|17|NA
TGTGCCAGTAGTGTCTCCCGGGACACCTATAGCAATCAGCCCCAGCATTTT
CASSVSRDTYSNQPQHF
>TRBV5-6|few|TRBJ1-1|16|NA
TGTGCCAGCAGCTCCCTGGGACTCAGGGCGGACACTGAAGCTTTCTTT
CASSSLGLRADTEAFF
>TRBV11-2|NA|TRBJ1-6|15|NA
TGTGCCAGCAGTAAAGAATATATGACCTTATCACCCCTCCACTTT
CASSKEYMTLSPLHF
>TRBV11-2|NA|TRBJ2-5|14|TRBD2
TGTGCCAGCAGTGGACTAGCGGGTGTTGGGACCCAGTACTTC
CASSGLAGVGTQYF
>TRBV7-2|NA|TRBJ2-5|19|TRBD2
TGTGCCAGCAGCTTAGGCGGGAGAGCGTGGCTAGCGGGAGCAGAGACCCAGTACTTC
CASSLGGRAWLAGAETQYF
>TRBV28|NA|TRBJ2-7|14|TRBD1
TGTGCCAGCAGGTCCGGGACAGGCGACCACGAGCAGTACTTC
CASRSGTGDHEQYF
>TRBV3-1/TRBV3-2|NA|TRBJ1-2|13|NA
TGTGCCAGCAACTCTGACCCTACGGGTGGCTACACCTTC
CASNSDPTGGYTF
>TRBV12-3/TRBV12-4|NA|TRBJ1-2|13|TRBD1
TGTGCCAGCAGCATTACAGGGGGCGATGGCTACACCTTC
CASSITGGDGYTF
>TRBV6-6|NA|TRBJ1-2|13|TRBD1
TGTGCCAGCAGTCACGGGACAGGGGATGGCTACACCTTC
CASSHGTGDGYTF